Sequencing of this T cell receptor beta chain was carried out in a study of technical replicates of blood from several donors. Only in-frame clones appear in the TCRdb table, and some are missing; sequencing was by immunoSEQ multiplex PCR. The sample consists of tens of thousands of clones, 95% to 98% of them appearing once. V trimming: 1 base; J trimming: 5 bases; junction bases outside the gene matches: 8. CDR3 size: 16 residues. CDR1 is SEHNR and CDR2 is FQNEAQ in the germline V gene (reference sequence). The V gene is TRBV7-9, the J gene TRBJ1-1, with 9 bases lining up with TRBD1. The material sequenced was T cells isolated from PBMCs. The clonotype originates from a human donor in good health. As DNA, the CDR3 is TGTGCCAGCAGCTTAGGCCACGGGACAGGGAATACTGAAGCTTTCTTT. It yields the protein CASSLGHGTGNTEAFF.